One and the same sample provided the 3 T cell receptor beta chains below, sequenced in a study of technical replicates of blood from a handful of donors. Profiling relied on immunoSEQ multiplex PCR, and the TCRdb table lists in-frame clones only, not all of them. The sample lists 55,000 to 80,000 clones, 95% to 98% occurring once. Sequences were obtained from T cells isolated from PBMCs. The origin of the receptors is a human donor in good health.

The chain is built from TRBV30 and TRBJ2-7; perhaps TRBD1 as D (6 bases). In germline, CDR1 is GTSNPN, CDR2 SVGIG (reference sequence). The CDR3 runs 13 residues. The V end was cut by 5 bases, the J end by 0 bases, with 11 bases between. The CDR3 loop is CAWWTASSYEQYF. The CDR3 DNA reads as TGTGCCTGGTGGACAGCTAGCTCCTACGAGCAGTACTTC.

The rearrangement joins TRBV6-1 to TRBJ1-1, with D unclear. There are 13 residues in the CDR3. V lost 7 bases and J lost 0, with 9 bases in between. Germline-derived CDR1 and CDR2 are MNHNS and SASEGT. The DNA for the CDR3 is TGTGCCAGCACTCTGTTCCTGAACACTGAAGCTTTCTTT. Amino acid sequence: CASTLFLNTEAFF.

V usage is TRBV28 and J usage is TRBJ2-7; 11 bases fit TRBD2. In germline, CDR1 is MDHEN, CDR2 SYDVKM. CDR3 length equals 17 residues. The junction had 12 bases not matched to a gene; V was cut back by 6 bases and J by 2 bases. The CDR3 coding sequence is TGTGCCAGCAGCTTCCTGGGGGGACTAGCGGAGACCTACGAGCAGTACTTC. This sequence encodes CASSFLGGLAETYEQYF. Full variable domain (outside the CDR3, taken from reference TRBV28 and TRBJ2-7): DVKVTQSSRYLVKRTGEKVFLECVQDMDHENMFWYRQDPGLGLRLIYFSYDVKMKEKGDIPEGYSVSREKKERFSLILESASTNQTSMYLCASSFLGGLAETYEQYFGPGTRLTVT.